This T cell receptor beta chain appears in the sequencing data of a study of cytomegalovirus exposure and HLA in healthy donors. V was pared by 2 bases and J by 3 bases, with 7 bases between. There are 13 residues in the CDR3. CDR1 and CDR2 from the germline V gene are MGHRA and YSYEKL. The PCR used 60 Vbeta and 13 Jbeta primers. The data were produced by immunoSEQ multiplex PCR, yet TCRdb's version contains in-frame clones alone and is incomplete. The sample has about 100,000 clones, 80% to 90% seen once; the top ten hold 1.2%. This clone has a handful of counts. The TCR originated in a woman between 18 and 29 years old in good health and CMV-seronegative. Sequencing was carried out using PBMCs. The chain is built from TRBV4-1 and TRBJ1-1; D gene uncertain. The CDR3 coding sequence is TGCGCCAGCAGCCAAATCGGGTACACTGAAGCTTTCTTT. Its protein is CASSQIGYTEAFF.